This T cell receptor beta chain was sequenced in a study of blood T cell repertoires in COVID-19. As originally analysed: Estimation of nucleated cell counts was performed using reference gene primer amplification. Sequenced by immunoSEQ multiplex PCR; TCRdb stores in-frame clones only, minus some. V and J calls plus clone size are reproduced from that table; the DNA served to infer D and trimming. The sample lists 150,000 to 200,000 clones; 80% to 90% were seen once. V lost 0 bases, J lost 3 bases, and 11 bases stayed unmatched. This CDR3 region has 19 residues. The V gene's germline CDR1 is MNHNS and CDR2 SASEGT.

This clonotype originated in a young man who had recovered from COVID-19. Material: peripheral blood. The chain is built from TRBV6-1 and TRBJ2-1; TRBD2 matches 10 bases. The CDR3 DNA reads as TGTGCCAGCAGTGAAGCGCTTCGAGCTAGCGGGAGTGTCTACAATGAGCAGTTCTTC. It translates to CASSEALRASGSVYNEQFF.